The 10 T cell receptor beta chains reported below all come from one sample, sequenced in a study of a mutant IDH1 vaccine in newly diagnosed glioma. These receptors lack a known antigen. The time point denotes: week 23, last vaccination. The study gave 300 ug of mutant IDH1 20-mer peptide per vaccine dose, with topical imiquimod. Assay used: immunoSEQ multiplex PCR; TCRdb lists only in-frame clones, some missing. Among tens of thousands of clones listed, about 85% were seen once. The material sequenced was PBMCs, taken from a glioma patient whose treatment included an IDH1 peptide vaccine. These receptor sequences come from a man aged 30 to 45 with glioma.

The rearrangement links TRBV5-1 to TRBJ2-2, with 10 bases fitting TRBD2. Germline V gene sequence: CDR1 SGHRS, CDR2 YFSETQ. With 0 bases clipped from V and 10 bases from J, the junction kept 9 bases outside the gene matches. The CDR3 runs to 16 residues. CDR3 sequence: CASSLAGTSALAELFF. CDR3 in DNA: TGCGCCAGCAGCTTGGCCGGGACTAGCGCGTTGGCGGAGCTGTTTTTT.

The chain carries TRBV7-9 and TRBJ1-2; TRBD1 aligns across 11 bases. The CDR3 consists of 14 residues. Germline V gene lookup returns CDR1 SEHNR and CDR2 FQNEAQ (reference sequence). The J segment lost 6 bases and the V segment lost 3 bases, leaving 3 bases of the junction unmatched. In DNA form, the CDR3 reads TGTGCCAGCAGCTTTTGGACAGGGGGCGATGGCTACACCTTC. It codes for CASSFWTGGDGYTF. Based on the CDR3 plus reference TRBV7-9 and TRBJ1-2, the full variable domain is DTGVSQNPRHKITKRGQNVTFRCDPISEHNRLYWYRQTLGQGPEFLTYFQNEAQLEKSRLLSDRFSAERPKGSFSTLEIQRTEQGDSAMYLCASSFWTGGDGYTFGSGTRLTVV.

The chain employs TRBV6-5 and TRBJ1-1; no clear D gene. The CDR3 sequence is 15 residues long. Germline CDR1 and CDR2: MNHEY and SVGAGI. V lost 5 bases to trimming and J lost 0 bases, with 13 bases between them. The CDR3 DNA follows: TGTGCCAGCAGTAACCCCACAAGGATGAACACTGAAGCTTTCTTT. Residues: CASSNPTRMNTEAFF.

V usage is TRBV11-2 and J usage is TRBJ1-1, with a tentative D call TRBD1 (6 bases). V was shortened by 1 base and J by 0 bases, with 6 bases between the two germline ends. The germline V gene has CDR1 SGHAT and CDR2 FQNNGV. The CDR3 sequence is 14 residues long. As DNA, the CDR3 is TGTGCCAGCAGCTTAGGACAGGTGAACACTGAAGCTTTCTTT. The encoded protein is CASSLGQVNTEAFF.

Here the CDR3 reads CASSDPNEKLFF. The DNA of the CDR3 is TGTGCCAGCAGTGACCCTAATGAAAAACTGTTTTTT. V is TRBV25-1 and J is TRBJ1-4; D call uncertain. The ends were cut back, 3 bases at V and 3 bases at J, with 2 bases in the middle. This CDR3 is built from 12 residues. The germline CDR1 and CDR2 sequences are MGHDK and SYGVNS.

This clone was detected once. Other DNA sequences in this sample translate to the same CDR3. The chain couples TRBV7-8 to TRBJ1-5; no firm D call. The CDR3 has 18 amino acids. Germline V gene data show CDR1 as SGHVS and CDR2 as FQNEAQ. V lost 0 bases to trimming and J lost 0 bases, with 15 bases between them. CDR3 in amino acids: CASSLAPIRDYSNQPQHF. The CDR3 DNA reads as TGTGCCAGCAGCTTAGCGCCTATTCGGGATTATAGCAATCAGCCCCAGCATTTT.

The gene calls are TRBV2 and TRBJ2-2; unclear D gene. This CDR3 is 13 amino acids long. The V gene lost 7 bases and the J gene lost 8 bases, with 14 bases spanning the gap. CDR1 and CDR2 from the germline V gene are SNHLY and FYNNEI. The CDR3 here is CASKDPGPGELFF. The CDR3 DNA sequence: TGTGCCAGCAAGGACCCTGGCCCTGGGGAGCTGTTTTTT. The full variable domain, rest sourced from reference TRBV2 and TRBJ2-2, is EPEVTQTPSHQVTQMGQEVILRCVPISNHLYFYWYRQILGQKVEFLVSFYNNEISEKSEIFDDQFSVERPDGSNFTLKIRSTKLEDSAMYFCASKDPGPGELFFGEGSRLTVL.

The chain carries TRBV13 and TRBJ1-6; D gene uncertain. Germline V gives CDR1 PRHDT, CDR2 FYEKMQ (reference sequence). There are 14 residues in the CDR3. V lost 5 bases to trimming and J lost 4 bases, with 9 bases between them. In DNA form, the CDR3 reads TGTGCCAGCAGCACCGGGCTTTATAATTCACCCCTCCACTTT. Translated: CASSTGLYNSPLHF.

The rearrangement uses TRBV6-5 and TRBJ2-1; 13 bases are shared with TRBD2. V lost 0 bases, J lost 4 bases, and 0 bases stayed unmatched. Germline loops: CDR1 MNHEY, CDR2 SVGAGI. CDR3 length equals 16 residues. The CDR3 spells CASSYSTSGGYNEQFF. Written as DNA, the CDR3 is TGTGCCAGCAGTTACTCGACTAGCGGGGGGTACAATGAGCAGTTCTTC.

This chain joins TRBV30 and TRBJ1-3, with D possibly TRBD1 on 6 matching bases. Germline loops: CDR1 GTSNPN, CDR2 SVGIG (reference sequence). CDR3 length: 13 amino acids. Trimming stripped 3 bases from V and 2 bases from J, with 8 bases between. CDR3 protein: CAWSWTAGNTIYF. CDR3 nucleotide sequence: TGTGCCTGGAGCTGGACAGCTGGAAACACCATATATTTT.